Listed here are 29 T cell receptor beta chains from one sample, sequenced in a study of CD8 T cells in ankylosing spondylitis. MiXCR, applied by TCRdb to the 5' RACE reads, yields one record per CDR3 protein. Among 150,000 to 200,000 distinct CDR3 sequences listed, over 10% were seen once. The material sequenced was blood, either unsorted or a sorted T cell fraction (not recorded which). The receptors were sampled from a female donor with ankylosing spondylitis or in good health (not recorded which).

This clonotype has only a few counts. The chain is built from TRBV12-3 or TRBV12-4 and TRBJ1-2; D not resolved. With 1 base removed from V and 4 bases from J, the gap between germline ends came to 7 bases. The CDR3 spans 13 residues. CDR3 in amino acids: CASSLDDVYGYTF. The CDR3 DNA sequence: TGTGCCAGCAGTTTAGACGACGTCTATGGCTACACCTTC.

Comments on this clonotype: This may be a read error, as it is one base from a much larger clone. The chain uses TRBV29-1 and TRBJ2-1; D call uncertain. Trimming took 8 bases from V and 5 from J, leaving 16 bases between them. The CDR3 length is 13 residues. Looked up from germline, CDR1 is SQVTM and CDR2 is ANQGSEA. The CDR3 region is CSYQSSVHNEQFF. CDR3 bases: TGCAGCTACCAGTCATCCGTCCACAATGAGCAGTTCTTC.

The J gene is TRBJ2-7, the V gene TRBV7-2; no clear D gene. The CDR3 is 15 amino acids. V was pared by 10 bases and J by 0 bases, with 19 bases between. CDR1 is SGHTA, CDR2 FQGNSA, per germline. The CDR3 region has the DNA TGTGCCACATCTTTTGGGCGGTTGAGCTCCTACGAGCAGTACTTC. Protein: CATSFGRLSSYEQYF.

This clonotype has at least ten counts. The chain carries TRBV20-1 and TRBJ1-4; 10 bases line up with TRBD1. CDR1 is DFQATT, CDR2 SNEGSKA, per germline (reference sequence). The CDR3 consists of 13 residues. V lost 5 bases, J lost 5 bases, and 2 bases stayed unmatched. In DNA form, the CDR3 reads TGCAGTGCTGTGGGACAGGGGAATGAAAAACTGTTTTTT. Protein product: CSAVGQGNEKLFF.

The CDR3: CAFDRGYSPLHF. The CDR3 DNA is TGTGCTTTTGACAGGGGATATTCACCCCTCCACTTT. V and J are TRBV30 and TRBJ1-6, with 8 positions matching TRBD1. The length of the CDR3 is 12 residues. Per the germline V gene, CDR1 is GTSNPN and CDR2 is SVGIG (reference sequence).

This clonotype has ten or more counts. The chain uses TRBV3-1 and TRBJ2-3; D not resolved. This CDR3 is 11 amino acids long. V lost 1 base, J lost 7 bases, and 3 bases lay in between. Germline V lookup: CDR1 LGHDT, CDR2 YNNKEL (reference sequence). Here the CDR3 reads CASSQGYTQYF. As DNA, the CDR3 is TGTGCCAGCAGCCAAGGTTATACGCAGTATTTT.

There are many counts of this clonotype. V usage is TRBV10-3 and J usage is TRBJ1-1, with 7 bases aligning to TRBD1. J gave up 5 bases and V 3 bases, and 6 bases lay outside the gene matches. The CDR3 consists of 14 residues. The germline gives CDR1 ENHRY, CDR2 SYGVKD. The CDR3 coding sequence is TGTGCCATCAGTGATAAGGGGGCGGGAACTGAAGCTTTCTTT. Translating gives CAISDKGAGTEAFF.

For this clonotype: A much larger clone sits a single nucleotide away, making a read error possible. The chain joins TRBV7-9 to TRBJ1-3, with D perhaps TRBD1 (5 bases). CDR3 length: 16 residues. The germline CDR1 and CDR2 sequences are SEHNR and FQNEAQ (reference sequence). V lost 1 base to trimming and J lost 2 bases, with 12 bases between them. Written as DNA, the CDR3 is TGTGCCAGCAGCTTAGTGTCAGGGACCCCTGGAAACACCATATATTTT. Protein sequence: CASSLVSGTPGNTIYF.

The chain carries TRBV5-1 and TRBJ2-5, with D perhaps TRBD2 (6 bases). V was clipped by 0 bases and J by 5 bases, with 14 bases between them. Germline V gene lookup returns CDR1 SGHRS and CDR2 YFSETQ. The CDR3 consists of 15 residues. The CDR3 nucleotides read TGCGCCAGCAGCTTGGTCGGGAGCCTCGTCGAGACCCAGTACTTC. It codes for CASSLVGSLVETQYF. Looking up the rest from reference TRBV5-1 and TRBJ2-5 gives the full variable domain: KAGVTQTPRYLIKTRGQQVTLSCSPISGHRSVSWYQQTPGQGLQFLFEYFSETQRNKGNFPGRFSGRQFSNSRSEMNVSTLELGDSALYLCASSLVGSLVETQYFGPGTRLLVL.

This clonotype was picked up many times. The DNA for the CDR3 is TGTGCCAGCAGTTTGGTGGGAGGCGTTTCTGAGACCCAGTACTTC. The encoded protein is CASSLVGGVSETQYF. The rearrangement joins TRBV12-3 or TRBV12-4 to TRBJ2-5, with D possibly being TRBD2 (6 bases). The CDR3 runs 15 residues. V shed 3 bases and J shed 5 bases, with 16 bases lying between them.

Regarding this clonotype: Because the CDR3 is missing its conserved closing phenylalanine or tryptophan, this is likely a read error. This sequence joins TRBV4-3 and TRBJ1-1; 10 positions match TRBD1. Germline V lookup: CDR1 LGHNA, CDR2 YSLEER. Trimming at V came to 3 bases and at J to 5 bases, leaving 12 bases not matched to a gene. The CDR3 length is 17 residues. The CDR3 loop is CASSHDRGLPQGTEAFL. As DNA, the CDR3 is TGCGCCAGCAGCCACGACAGGGGGCTCCCCCAGGGGACTGAAGCTTTCCTT.

The V gene is TRBV27, the J gene TRBJ2-7, with TRBD2 as a possible D gene (5 bases). This CDR3 comprises 12 residues. Germline V lookup: CDR1 MNHEY, CDR2 SMNVEV (reference sequence). V was pared by 6 bases and J by 6 bases, with 12 bases between. DNA for the CDR3: TGTGCCAGCAGACGGACTGCCCTCGAGCAGTACTTC. This encodes CASRRTALEQYF.

This clonotype was seen ten or more times. This chain connects TRBV20-1 to TRBJ1-5, with D perhaps matching TRBD1 (5 bases). CDR3 size: 13 residues. The germline V gene encodes CDR1 DFQATT and CDR2 SNEGSKA (reference sequence). Trimming took off 1 base at V and 5 bases at J, with 9 bases between the two ends. The DNA for the CDR3 is TGCAGTGCTAGAGTACAGGAGGATCAGCCCCAGCATTTT. It translates to CSARVQEDQPQHF.

The gene calls are TRBV7-9 and TRBJ2-7; D is perhaps TRBD2 (5 bases). V lost 3 bases, J lost 9 bases, and 9 bases lay in between. The CDR3 contains 11 residues. The germline gives CDR1 SEHNR, CDR2 FQNEAQ (reference sequence). The CDR3 here is CASSLSGWQYF. The CDR3 region has the DNA TGTGCCAGCAGCTTGAGCGGCTGGCAGTACTTC.

Remarks on this clonotype: A much larger clone lies one base from this, so it may be a read error. This chain connects TRBV12-3 or TRBV12-4 to TRBJ2-2; D may be TRBD2 (6 bases). The CDR3 totals 15 residues. Written as DNA, the CDR3 is TGTGCCAGCAGGTCCTGGGACTTTAACACCGGGGAGCTGCTTTTT. Protein: CASRSWDFNTGELLF.

This clonotype was detected ten times or more. The chain links TRBV7-9 to TRBJ1-4; a weak D match, TRBD1 (5 bases). V was shortened by 5 bases and J by 10 bases, with 14 bases between the two germline ends. Germline values: CDR1 SEHNR, CDR2 FQNEAQ (reference sequence). This CDR3 has 13 amino acids. For the CDR3, the DNA is TGTGCCAGCAGCGACAGACGCCTAGGAAAACTGTTTTTT. This encodes CASSDRRLGKLFF. Full variable domain (rest looked up from reference TRBV7-9 and TRBJ1-4): DTGVSQNPRHKITKRGQNVTFRCDPISEHNRLYWYRQTLGQGPEFLTYFQNEAQLEKSRLLSDRFSAERPKGSFSTLEIQRTEQGDSAMYLCASSDRRLGKLFFGSGTQLSVL.

Comment on this clonotype: A much larger clone differs from this one at a single base, so this may be a read error. The V gene is TRBV24-1, the J gene TRBJ1-5, with TRBD1 identical over 8 bases. CDR3 length: 13 residues. Germline CDR1 reads KGHDR; CDR2 reads SFDVKD. Here the CDR3 DNA reads TGTGCCGCCAGTGACCCCGGGACAGGCCCCCAGCATTTT. Translation: CAASDPGTGPQHF.

This clonotype has ten or more counts. This chain connects TRBV7-2 to TRBJ1-1; 9 bases fit TRBD1. The CDR3 sequence is 17 residues long. The V gene end was trimmed by 2 bases and the J gene end by 0 bases; junction bases not matched to a gene: 7. Germline V gene lookup returns CDR1 SGHTA and CDR2 FQGNSA. The CDR3 region has the DNA TGTGCCAGCAGCTTAACACAGGGGGCTCACTTGAACACTGAAGCTTTCTTT. It translates to CASSLTQGAHLNTEAFF.

The chain employs TRBV12-3 or TRBV12-4 and TRBJ2-7; 10 bases are a match to TRBD1. J was trimmed by 6 bases and V by 2 bases; bases with no gene match: 19. The CDR3 runs to 19 residues. Here the CDR3 DNA reads TGTGCCAGCAGTTTACACGTATTATTTTCGCGGGGACAGGGGAGCGAGCAGTACTTC. This sequence encodes CASSLHVLFSRGQGSEQYF.

The chain combines TRBV6-5 with TRBJ2-2; 7 bases agree with TRBD1. J gave up 7 bases and V 2 bases, and 7 bases lay outside the gene matches. The CDR3 spans 15 residues. Germline loops: CDR1 MNHEY, CDR2 SVGAGI. CDR3: CASSYPTGLDGELFF. Written as DNA, the CDR3 is TGTGCCAGCAGTTACCCGACAGGGTTGGACGGGGAGCTGTTTTTT.

This clonotype occurred many times. This sequence joins TRBV10-3 and TRBJ2-2, with 7 bases lining up with TRBD1. The ends lost 7 bases at V and 1 base at J; junction bases unmatched: 3. The CDR3 spans 14 residues. Germline lookup yields CDR1 ENHRY and CDR2 SYGVKD. The CDR3 nucleotides read TGTGCCATCACGCGGACAGGGAACACCGGGGAGCTGTTTTTT. The encoded protein is CAITRTGNTGELFF.

This clonotype was detected ten times or more. The V and J genes are TRBV6-5 and TRBJ2-1; TRBD1 or TRBD2 may be the D gene (5 bases each). From germline, CDR1 is MNHEY and CDR2 SVGAGI. The CDR3 loop spans 16 amino acids. V gave up 2 bases and J gave up 15 bases, with 26 bases separating them. The CDR3 loop is CASSYPRGQPGAQLFF. CDR3 bases: TGTGCCAGCAGTTACCCCCGCGGACAACCCGGGGCCCAGCTGTTCTTC.

In its sample, this clonotype was seen many times. The V call is TRBV9, the J call TRBJ2-3; no firm D call. Between the trimmed V and J ends, which lost 1 base and 5 bases, there was a span of 5 bases. CDR1 and CDR2 (germline): SGDLS, YYNGEE. There are 12 residues in the CDR3. CDR3 coding DNA: TGTGCCAGCAGCGTATCCGGAGATACGCAGTATTTT. Translated: CASSVSGDTQYF. The full variable domain, completed using reference TRBV9 and TRBJ2-3, is DSGVTQTPKHLITATGQRVTLRCSPRSGDLSVYWYQQSLDQGLQFLIQYYNGEERAKGNILERFSAQQFPDLHSELNLSSLELGDSALYFCASSVSGDTQYFGPGTRLTVL.

In this sample, this clonotype turned up a few times. CDR3 sequence reads: CASGLVLGLAGDLSYEQYF. In DNA form, the CDR3 reads TGTGCTAGTGGTTTGGTACTGGGACTAGCGGGAGACCTCTCCTACGAGCAGTACTTC. The V and J genes are TRBV12-5 and TRBJ2-7; 14 bases fit TRBD2. Germline CDR1 reads LGHNT; CDR2 reads FRNRAP. Trimming at V came to 0 bases and at J to 0 bases, leaving 7 bases not matched to a gene. This CDR3 is built from 19 residues.

This clonotype has at least ten counts. The rearrangement joins TRBV11-2 to TRBJ2-5, with 8 positions matching TRBD2. The CDR3 extends over 17 amino acids. With V trimmed by 1 base and J by 5 bases, 12 bases remained unmatched. CDR1 SGHAT and CDR2 FQNNGV come from the germline V gene. CDR3 sequence: CASSLGTSLWEAETQYF. CDR3 DNA: TGTGCCAGCAGCTTAGGGACTAGCTTATGGGAGGCTGAGACCCAGTACTTC. Full variable domain (missing parts from reference TRBV11-2 and TRBJ2-5): EAGVAQSPRYKIIEKRQSVAFWCNPISGHATLYWYQQILGQGPKLLIQFQNNGVVDDSQLPKDRFSAERLKGVDSTLKIQPAKLEDSAVYLCASSLGTSLWEAETQYFGPGTRLLVL.

This clonotype occurred many times. V usage is TRBV5-1 and J usage is TRBJ2-3; D gene uncertain. Germline-derived CDR1 and CDR2 are SGHRS and YFSETQ. The CDR3 contains 13 residues. V shed 2 bases and J shed 0 bases, with 4 bases lying between them. The CDR3 protein is CASSFSSTDTQYF. As DNA, the CDR3 is TGCGCCAGCAGCTTTTCAAGCACAGATACGCAGTATTTT.

This clonotype was recorded many times. The V and J genes are TRBV6-2 or TRBV6-3 and TRBJ1-5; 8 bases are a match to TRBD1. Germline CDR1 and CDR2: MNHEY and SVGEGT. This CDR3 comprises 15 residues. After removal of 6 bases from V and 1 base from J, the junction contained 5 bases not matched to a gene. DNA of the CDR3: TGTGCCAGCAGCCTGGACAGGGTGAGCAATCAGCCCCAGCATTTT. This gives the protein CASSLDRVSNQPQHF.

This clonotype was counted at least ten times. This chain connects TRBV20-1 to TRBJ1-5; 10 bases are shared with TRBD1. The CDR3 loop spans 14 amino acids. The V and J ends lost 4 bases and 5 bases, in that order; junction bases with no gene match: 5. Germline V gene lookup returns CDR1 DFQATT and CDR2 SNEGSKA (reference sequence). The CDR3 DNA reads TGCAGTGCTACACCCGGGACAGGGGATCAGCCCCAGCATTTT. It is translated as CSATPGTGDQPQHF.

This clonotype showed up many times. This chain joins TRBV7-8 and TRBJ2-4; TRBD2 might be the D (6 bases). The CDR3 sequence is 13 residues long. Looked up from germline, CDR1 is SGHVS and CDR2 is FQNEAQ. V lost 3 bases, J lost 8 bases, and 11 bases lay in between. CDR3 loop: CASSFHGEDIQYF. CDR3 DNA: TGTGCCAGCAGCTTCCATGGGGAGGACATTCAGTACTTC.